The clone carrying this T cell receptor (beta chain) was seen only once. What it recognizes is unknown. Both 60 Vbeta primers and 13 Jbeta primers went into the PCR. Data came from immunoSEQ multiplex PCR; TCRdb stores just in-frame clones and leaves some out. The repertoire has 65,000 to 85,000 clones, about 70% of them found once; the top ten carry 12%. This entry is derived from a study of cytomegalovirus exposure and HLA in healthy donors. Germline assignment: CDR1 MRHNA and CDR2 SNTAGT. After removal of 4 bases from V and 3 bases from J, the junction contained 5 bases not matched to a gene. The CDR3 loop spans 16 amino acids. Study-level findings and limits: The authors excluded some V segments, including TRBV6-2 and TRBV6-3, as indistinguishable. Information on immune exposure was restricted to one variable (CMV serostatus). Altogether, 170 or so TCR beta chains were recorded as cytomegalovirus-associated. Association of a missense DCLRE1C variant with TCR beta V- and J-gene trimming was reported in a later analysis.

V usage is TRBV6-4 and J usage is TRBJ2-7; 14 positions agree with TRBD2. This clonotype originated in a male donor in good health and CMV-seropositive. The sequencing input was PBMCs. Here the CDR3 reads CASSALTSGRVYEQYF. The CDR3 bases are TGTGCCAGCAGTGCGCTGACTAGCGGGAGGGTCTACGAGCAGTACTTC.